What follows is one TCR beta chain and its context. This clonotype showed up just a few times. Its antigen is still unknown. It has no much larger one-base neighbor in the sample; base qualities were not kept. The TCR beta CDR3 regions were amplified from RNA transcripts. The first round of RT-PCR for the TCR CDR3 was performed with the HTBI primer set and the Qiagen OneStep RT-PCR kit. Libraries were constructed in a second round of multiplex PCR, after which size selection and purification were carried out. Sequencing of the libraries was done on an Illumina HiSeq2000 using paired-end 100 bp reads. Under the source paper's analysis protocol: SOAPnuke was used to process the raw data, removing reads that contained adapters or uncalled bases, had a mean Phred below 15, or lacked an exact match to the constant primer or identifier. High-quality paired reads were merged using COPE v1.2.5, and each unique nucleotide sequence was defined as a clonotype. MiTCR v1.1 was used to align the clonotypes against IMGT TRBV, TRBD and TRBJ reference segments. The analysis included only V-J combinations with a frequency above 0.0001, which together covered more than 98% of the repertoires. A TCS score was defined as the ratio of F50 (clonal expansion) to E x V (chaos), with BLOSUM62-based TCRdist applied between CDR3 peptides within each V-J. Welch's t-statistics and random forest reduced roughly 540 V-J features to roughly 13, which were used in a naive Bayes classifier (R e1071). Using fastp trimming at Q25 and MiXCR clonotype assembly, TCRdb reanalyzed the public sequencing data and kept in-frame beta chains. Each CDR3 protein gets just one entry, which takes the most common genes and DNA from the rows behind it. Clone size and V and J calls follow TCRdb, not the original study. The sample includes roughly 420,000 distinct CDR3 sequences, with 15% to 18% observed a single time. The ten top clones hold around an eighth of the sample.

From cysteine to phenylalanine, the CDR3 is 14 amino acids long. Of all the DNA, just the CDR3 is kept, 42 bases in frame from base 1. In the germline V gene (reference sequence), CDR1 corresponds to LGHDT and CDR2 to YNNKEL. Compared with germline, V lacks 4 bases and J lacks 7 bases; bases without a gene match: 7. Stable Graves' hyperthyroidism was defined as no progression to ophthalmopathy during 18 months of follow-up. The hyperthyroidism patients were between 18 and 65 years old and newly diagnosed, with a disease duration of less than 2 months. Patients with uncontrolled infections, other autoimmune diseases, pregnancy or lactation were excluded. Diagnoses were established on the basis of clinical symptoms, serum thyroxine and TRAb, thyroid ultrasound, and orbital computed tomography. Ficoll-Paque density gradient centrifugation was used to isolate PBMCs from under 11 ml of fresh peripheral blood. Total RNA was extracted using Trizol reagent, and RNA quality was assessed on an Agilent 2100 Bioanalyzer.

The data stem from a study of T cells in Graves' hyperthyroidism and ophthalmopathy (dated by TCRdb to the late 2010s). In the study overall: Peripheral blood samples were taken at the time of initial diagnosis, prior to any treatment. A discovery cohort of around 100 patients, about 40 with Graves' ophthalmopathy and 55 to 65 with stable Graves' hyperthyroidism, was used to find distinguishing TCR V-J signatures. Prospective prediction of ophthalmopathy was tested in an independent validation cohort of fewer than 20 hyperthyroidism patients and 17 patients who later progressed to ophthalmopathy. For training and testing, the 80 to 100 patients in the discovery cohort were randomly divided in a 7:3 ratio. Thyroid tissue and blood T-cell repertoires from six or seven Graves' hyperthyroidism patients were also compared in the study. After blood sampling, hyperthyroidism patients were treated with methimazole at a starting dose of 30 mg daily, and ophthalmopathy patients were treated with high-dose intravenous methylprednisolone. The paper describes TCR Vbeta CDR3 sequencing of about 140 peripheral blood samples, made up of 43 ophthalmopathy patients, some 80 hyperthyroidism patients and 17 progressor patients. Study-wide findings and limitations: Blood samples also contained most of the expanded thyroid clonotypes (frequency above 0.001), which suggests that blood repertoires may reflect thyroid immune responses. No statistical method was used to set the sample size in advance, and investigators knew the group allocation. In cross-validation, a model built on a 13 V-J signature told ophthalmopathy apart from stable hyperthyroidism with 85% to 90% sensitivity and 81% to 82% specificity, and in testing the same model reached 80%/75%. In validation, the model predicted progression to ophthalmopathy with around 71% sensitivity and approximately 72% specificity, a median of about 6.7 months before onset.

Sequenced sample: blood. This chain is built from TRBV3-1 and TRBJ1-2, and 9 bases in between align with TRBD1. The source is a woman between 18 and 30 years old with Graves' hyperthyroidism. The sequence in DNA is TGTGCCAGCAGCCTTGGACAGGGGATAAGTGGCTACACCTTC. This codes for CASSLGQGISGYTF.